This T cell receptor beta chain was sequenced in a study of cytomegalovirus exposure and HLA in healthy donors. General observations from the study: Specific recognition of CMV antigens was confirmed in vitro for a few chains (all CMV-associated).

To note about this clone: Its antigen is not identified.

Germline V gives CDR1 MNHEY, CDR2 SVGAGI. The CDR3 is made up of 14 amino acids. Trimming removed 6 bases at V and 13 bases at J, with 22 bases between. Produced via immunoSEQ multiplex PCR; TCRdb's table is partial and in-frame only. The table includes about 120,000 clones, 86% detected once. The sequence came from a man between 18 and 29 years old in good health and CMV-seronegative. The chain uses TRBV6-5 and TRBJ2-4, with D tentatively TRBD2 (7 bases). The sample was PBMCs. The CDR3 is CASSKMPLGGGQYF. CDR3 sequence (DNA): TGTGCCAGCAGCAAAATGCCCCTGGGCGGGGGCCAGTACTTC.